This TCR beta chain was captured in a study of blood T cell repertoires in COVID-19. About the research overall: Cohort 3 donors counted as recovered after two negative PCRs, clearance, or resolved symptoms. The study drew acute and convalescent COVID-19 samples from the United States, Italy and Spain. Sources were T cells, B-cell-depleted T cells, or PBMCs; the material itself was cDNA or gDNA.

This clone occurred once. The authors' processing: By means of reference gene primer amplification, nucleated cell counts were estimated. The repertoire was sequenced with immunoSEQ multiplex PCR; TCRdb's copy has only in-frame clones and lacks some. The V and J calls and clone size are taken from that table; D and trimming were inferred from the DNA. The table lists 200,000 to 250,000 clones, 85% to 90% of them singletons, with 3.1% in the top ten. Germline loops: CDR1 SGHNT, CDR2 YYREEE (reference sequence). The CDR3 covers 18 residues. J lost 2 bases, V lost 4 bases, and 7 bases had no gene match. The receptor comes from a woman in her forties or fifties in a cohort exposed to, infected with or recovered from COVID-19 (not recorded which). This sequence joins TRBV5-4 and TRBJ2-2; 14 positions match TRBD2. Specimen: PBMCs or T cells enriched from blood (not recorded which). The CDR3 region is CASSPGLAGAFNTGELFF. The CDR3 DNA is TGTGCCAGCAGCCCGGGACTAGCGGGGGCCTTTAACACCGGGGAGCTGTTTTTT.